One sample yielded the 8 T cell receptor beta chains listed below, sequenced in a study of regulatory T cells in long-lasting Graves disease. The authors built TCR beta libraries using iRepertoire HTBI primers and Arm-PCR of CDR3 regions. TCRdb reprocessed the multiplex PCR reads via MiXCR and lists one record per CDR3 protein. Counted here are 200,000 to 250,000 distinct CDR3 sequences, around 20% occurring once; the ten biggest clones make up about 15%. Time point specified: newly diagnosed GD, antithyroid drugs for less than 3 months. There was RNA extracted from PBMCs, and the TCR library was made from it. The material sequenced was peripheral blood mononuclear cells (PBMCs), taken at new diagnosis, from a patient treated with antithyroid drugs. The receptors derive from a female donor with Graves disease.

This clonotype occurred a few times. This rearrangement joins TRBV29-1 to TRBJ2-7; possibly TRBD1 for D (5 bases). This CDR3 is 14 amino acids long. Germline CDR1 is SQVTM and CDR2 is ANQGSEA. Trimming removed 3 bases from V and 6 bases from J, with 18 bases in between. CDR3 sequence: CSVDAQGNRGEQYF. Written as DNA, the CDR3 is TGCAGCGTTGATGCGCAGGGCAATAGAGGCGAGCAGTACTTC.

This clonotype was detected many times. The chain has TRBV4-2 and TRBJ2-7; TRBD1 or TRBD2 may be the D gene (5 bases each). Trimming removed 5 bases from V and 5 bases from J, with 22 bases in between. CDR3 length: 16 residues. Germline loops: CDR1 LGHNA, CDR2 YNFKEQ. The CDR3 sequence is CASSLTVREETNEQYF. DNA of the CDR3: TGTGCCAGCAGCTTAACAGTCAGGGAAGAGACTAACGAGCAGTACTTC.

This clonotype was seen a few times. The CDR3 region has the DNA TGCGCCAGCAGCCCAAGACAAACGAACACCGGGGAGCTGTTTTTT. Protein product: CASSPRQTNTGELFF. The V and J genes are TRBV4-3 and TRBJ2-2; no clear D. The CDR3 has 15 residues. V lost 4 bases and J lost 0, with 9 bases in between. Germline V gene lookup returns CDR1 LGHNA and CDR2 YSLEER.

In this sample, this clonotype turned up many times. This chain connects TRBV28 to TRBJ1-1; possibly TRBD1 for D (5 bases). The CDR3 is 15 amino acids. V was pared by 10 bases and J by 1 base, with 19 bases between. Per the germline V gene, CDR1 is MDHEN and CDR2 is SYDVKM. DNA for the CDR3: TGTGCCATCTCCCGGGGGGGTCACCAGAACACTGAAGCTTTCTTT. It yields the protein CAISRGGHQNTEAFF.

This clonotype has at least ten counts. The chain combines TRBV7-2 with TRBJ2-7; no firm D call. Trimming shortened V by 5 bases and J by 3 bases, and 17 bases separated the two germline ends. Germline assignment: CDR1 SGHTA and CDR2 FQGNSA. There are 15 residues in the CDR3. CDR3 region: CASSIYYGPNYEQYF. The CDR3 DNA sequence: TGTGCCAGCAGCATCTACTACGGACCCAACTACGAGCAGTACTTC.

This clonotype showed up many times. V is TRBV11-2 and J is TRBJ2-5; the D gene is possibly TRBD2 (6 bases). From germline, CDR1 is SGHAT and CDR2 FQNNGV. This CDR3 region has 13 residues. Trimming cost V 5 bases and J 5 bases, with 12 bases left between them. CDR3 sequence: CASSKTSLETQYF. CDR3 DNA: TGTGCCAGCAGCAAGACTAGTTTGGAGACCCAGTACTTC.

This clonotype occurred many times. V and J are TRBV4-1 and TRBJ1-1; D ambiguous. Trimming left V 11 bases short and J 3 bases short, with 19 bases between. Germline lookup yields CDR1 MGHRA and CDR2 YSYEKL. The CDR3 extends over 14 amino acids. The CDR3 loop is CAWTLQRRDTEAFF. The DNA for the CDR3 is TGCGCCTGGACCCTCCAAAGAAGGGACACTGAAGCTTTCTTT.

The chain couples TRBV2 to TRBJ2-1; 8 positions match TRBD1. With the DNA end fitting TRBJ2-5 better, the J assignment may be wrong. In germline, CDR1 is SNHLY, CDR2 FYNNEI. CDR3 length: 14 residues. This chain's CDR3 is CASSAAGGGETQYF. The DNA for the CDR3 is TGTGCCAGCAGTGCGGCAGGGGGCGGGGAGACCCAGTACTTC.